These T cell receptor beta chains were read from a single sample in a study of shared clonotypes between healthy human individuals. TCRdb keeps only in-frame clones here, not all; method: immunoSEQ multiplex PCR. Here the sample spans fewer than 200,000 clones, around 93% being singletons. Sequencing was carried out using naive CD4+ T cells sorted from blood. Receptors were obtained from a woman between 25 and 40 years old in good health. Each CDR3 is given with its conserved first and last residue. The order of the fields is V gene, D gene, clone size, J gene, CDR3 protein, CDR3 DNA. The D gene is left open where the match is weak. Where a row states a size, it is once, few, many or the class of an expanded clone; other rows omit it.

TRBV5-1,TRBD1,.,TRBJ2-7,CASTELQGAREQYF,TGCGCCAGCACCGAACTACAGGGGGCACGCGAGCAGTACTTC
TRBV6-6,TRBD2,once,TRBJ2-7,CASSYEGLADYEQYF,TGTGCCAGCAGTTACGAGGGACTAGCGGATTACGAGCAGTACTTC
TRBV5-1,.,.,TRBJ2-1,CASSGGQGDEQFF,TGCGCCAGCTCGGGTGGGCAAGGTGATGAGCAGTTCTTC
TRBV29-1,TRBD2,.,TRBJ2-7,CSVDLAGEYEQYF,TGCAGCGTTGATCTAGCGGGAGAGTACGAGCAGTACTTC
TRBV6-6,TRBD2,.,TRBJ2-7,CASSYSPGGGSYEQYF,TGTGCCAGCAGTTACTCCCCCGGGGGGGGGAGCTACGAGCAGTACTTC
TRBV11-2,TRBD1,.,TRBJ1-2,CASSEPDRAGYTF,TGTGCCAGCAGCGAACCGGACAGGGCTGGCTACACCTTC
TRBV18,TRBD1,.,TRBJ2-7,CASSKDRGKLYEQYF,TGTGCCAGCTCGAAGGACAGGGGTAAATTGTACGAGCAGTACTTC
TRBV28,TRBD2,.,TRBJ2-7,CASSTGTSGIYEQYF,TGTGCCAGCAGTACCGGGACTAGCGGGATCTACGAGCAGTACTTC
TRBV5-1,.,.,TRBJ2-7,CASSLGASYYEQYF,TGCGCCAGCAGCTTGGGGGCCAGTTACTACGAGCAGTACTTC
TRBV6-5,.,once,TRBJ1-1,CASTGVPNTEAFF,TGTGCCAGCACTGGCGTCCCGAACACTGAAGCTTTCTTT
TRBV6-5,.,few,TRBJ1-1,CASSYSGTNTEAFF,TGTGCCAGCAGTTACTCGGGGACGAACACTGAAGCTTTCTTT
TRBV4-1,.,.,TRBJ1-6,CASSQRRLGVGQNNSPLHF,TGCGCCAGCAGCCAAAGGAGGCTGGGTGTCGGACAGAATAATTCACCCCTCCACTTT
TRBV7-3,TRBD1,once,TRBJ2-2,CASSPQTGAVGELFF,TGTGCCAGCAGCCCCCAGACAGGGGCCGTTGGGGAGCTGTTTTTT
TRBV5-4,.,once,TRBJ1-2,CATIEGTGHYGYTF,TGTGCCACCATCGAAGGGACGGGCCACTATGGCTACACCTTC
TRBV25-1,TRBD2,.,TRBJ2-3,CASSRGLAGVWTDTQYF,TGTGCCAGCAGTAGGGGCCTAGCGGGAGTATGGACAGATACGCAGTATTTT
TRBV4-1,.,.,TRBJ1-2,CASSQEGSGAGNYYGYTF,TGCGCCAGCAGCCAAGAAGGTTCAGGCGCCGGTAATTACTATGGCTACACCTTC
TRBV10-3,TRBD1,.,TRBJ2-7,CAIRGQGSEQYF,TGTGCCATCAGGGGACAGGGAAGCGAGCAGTACTTC
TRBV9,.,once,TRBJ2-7,CASSRGWRFSDSSYEQYF,TGTGCCAGCAGCCGTGGGTGGAGGTTTTCAGACAGCTCCTACGAGCAGTACTTC
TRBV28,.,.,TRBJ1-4,CASSFGGGEKLFF,TGTGCCAGCAGTTTCGGGGGAGGCGAAAAACTGTTTTTT
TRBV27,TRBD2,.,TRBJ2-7,CASSPFPGGEQYF,TGTGCCAGCAGTCCGTTTCCGGGGGGCGAGCAGTACTTC
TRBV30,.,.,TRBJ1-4,CAWSAGKWLATNEKLFF,TGTGCCTGGAGTGCAGGGAAGTGGCTGGCAACTAATGAAAAACTGTTTTTT
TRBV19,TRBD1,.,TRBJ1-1,CASSGQGAFTEAFF,TGTGCCAGTAGTGGACAGGGGGCCTTCACTGAAGCTTTCTTT
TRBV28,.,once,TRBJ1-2,CASAGNLGGYTF,TGTGCCAGCGCAGGGAATTTGGGGGGCTACACCTTC
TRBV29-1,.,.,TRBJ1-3,CSAEMGFGGNTIYF,TGCAGTGCGGAAATGGGTTTCGGTGGAAACACCATATATTTT
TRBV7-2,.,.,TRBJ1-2,CASSLKVPFGYTF,TGTGCCAGCAGCTTAAAGGTTCCTTTTGGCTACACCTTC
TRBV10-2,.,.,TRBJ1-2,CASSEVGDYGYTF,TGCGCCAGCAGTGAAGTGGGCGACTATGGCTACACCTTC
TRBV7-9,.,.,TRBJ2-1,CASSQTGTAHNEQFF,TGTGCCAGCAGCCAAACCGGGACGGCCCACAATGAGCAGTTCTTC
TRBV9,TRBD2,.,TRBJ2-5,CASSAVGRDFNF,TGTGCCAGCAGCGCGGTGGGGAGGGACTTCAACTTC
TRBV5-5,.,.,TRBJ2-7,CASSSSHGYSYEQYF,TGTGCCAGCAGCTCTAGCCACGGTTACTCCTACGAGCAGTACTTC
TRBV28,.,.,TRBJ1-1,CASSSPSQGSNTEAFF,TGTGCCAGCAGTTCTCCGTCCCAGGGCTCGAACACTGAAGCTTTCTTT
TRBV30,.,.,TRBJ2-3,CAWAHPNTQYF,TGTGCCTGGGCCCACCCAAATACGCAGTATTTT
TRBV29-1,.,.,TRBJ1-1,CSVLPLNTEAFF,TGCAGCGTTTTGCCATTGAACACTGAAGCTTTCTTT
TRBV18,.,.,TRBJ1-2,CASSPGISRWGYTF,TGTGCCAGCTCACCCGGAATTTCACGGTGGGGCTACACCTTC
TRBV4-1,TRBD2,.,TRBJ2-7,CASSQASGSPLGYEQYF,TGCGCCAGCAGCCAAGCTAGCGGGAGCCCCCTTGGGTACGAGCAGTACTTC
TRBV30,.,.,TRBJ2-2,CAWDLTDTGELFF,TGTGCCTGGGACTTGACAGACACCGGGGAGCTGTTTTTT
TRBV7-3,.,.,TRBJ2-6,CASSQDGNSGANVLTF,TGTGCCAGCAGCCAGGACGGAAACTCTGGGGCCAACGTCCTGACTTTC
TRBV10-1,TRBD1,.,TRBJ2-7,CASSGQGDNPYEQYF,TGCGCCAGCAGTGGACAGGGCGACAACCCGTACGAGCAGTACTTC
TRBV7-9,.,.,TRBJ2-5,CASSLGGERPQYF,TGTGCCAGCAGCTTAGGGGGAGAGAGACCCCAGTACTTC
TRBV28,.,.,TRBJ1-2,CASSLLGAGYTF,TGTGCCAGCAGTTTATTAGGGGCTGGCTACACCTTC